The present TCR beta chain was sequenced within a study of blood T cell repertoires in COVID-19. In the study overall: COVID-19 samples collected from the United States, Italy and Spain covered acute and convalescent phases. Sources were T cells, B-cell-depleted T cells, or PBMCs; the material itself was cDNA or gDNA.

Per the original methods: How many nucleated cells were present was estimated from reference gene primer amplification. The method was immunoSEQ multiplex PCR; TCRdb's version includes in-frame clones alone and lacks a portion of them. The V and J calls and clone size are taken from that table; D and trimming were inferred from the DNA. Of about 110,000 clones in the sample, around four fifths were seen once. Germline V lookup: CDR1 SGHKS, CDR2 YYEKEE (reference sequence). With V trimmed by 5 bases and J by 7 bases, 5 bases remained unmatched. The CDR3 runs 13 residues. The chain joins TRBV5-5 to TRBJ2-1, with 8 bases matching TRBD1. The specimen sequenced was peripheral blood. This clonotype was obtained from a woman aged 70-85 years with acute or convalescent COVID-19. CDR3 DNA: TGTGCCAGCAGGCGGACAGGGCGGAATGAGCAGTTCTTC. It specifies CASRRTGRNEQFF.